This T cell receptor beta chain appears in the sequencing data of a study of control samples from healthy donors and cancer patients (dated by TCRdb to between 2020 and 2021). This clone was detected only once. The specificity of this receptor is unknown. No qualities accompany the bases; no much larger clone lies one base away. The method behind the library was the immunoSEQ multiplex PCR assay. TCRdb took this table from immuneACCESS and kept in-frame rearrangements with V and J called. Such tables lack part of the clones; where checked against another copy, unresolved V genes explain under half of the gap, and the rest is unexplained. The sample data list around 90,000 clones, and roughly nine tenths of these were observed just once. Approximately 21% of the sample is held by the ten biggest clonotypes. Deletion took 6 bases off V and 8 bases off J, with a span of 13 bases between the germline ends. The germline V gene (reference sequence) sets CDR1 to DFQATT and CDR2 to SNEGSKA. The CDR3 runs 11 residues from the cysteine to the phenylalanine. Solely the CDR3 DNA is kept, with 33 bases framed from the first base.

This sequence uses TRBV20-1 and TRBJ1-2, with TRBD1 as a weak D call on 5 bases. Sequencing used blood. This clonotype originated in a man aged 30 to 39 in good health. The sequenced DNA: TGCAGTGCCCCAGTCAACAGGGGCTACACCTTC. It is translated as CSAPVNRGYTF.